The present T cell receptor beta chain was sequenced within a study of T cell responses to AZD1222 COVID-19 vaccine. Findings of the study overall: Of the AZD1222 recipients, only 5 or 6 were seropositive at baseline. In the spike-specific TCR repertoire, nearly half reportedly target unmutated variant regions. Among the donors, most were white British and more were female, and clonal diversity was possibly underestimated.

Sequenced by immunoSEQ multiplex PCR; TCRdb stores in-frame clones only, minus some. In the table there are 120,000 or so clones, 84% of which are singletons. With respect to this clone: Its antigen is unknown.

The V and J ends lost 6 bases and 9 bases respectively, with 15 bases between them. This CDR3 is built from 14 residues. CDR1 and CDR2 (germline): SGHDN, FVKESK. The specimen was peripheral blood, collected 28 days after the second AZD1222 dose. This TCR was recovered from an adult who received the AZD1222 COVID-19 vaccine. J is TRBJ1-6 and V is TRBV14; no clear D. CDR3 bases: TGTGCCAGCAGGGGCCGGCTTAGCGTTTCACCCCTCCACTTT. Translated: CASRGRLSVSPLHF.